This TCR beta chain was captured in a study of CD8+ T cells in alopecia areata. Broader study findings: Just one nonresponder means the tie between baseline CD8+ expansion and response stays uncertain. Sequencing of scalp tissue also captures the resident alphabeta T cells of normal skin.

Treatment specified: oral pan-JAK inhibitor, 5-10 mg twice daily. Concerning this clone: The target antigen is unknown.

CDR1 is SGHAT, CDR2 FQNNGV, per germline. Trimming stripped 11 bases from V and 2 bases from J, with 2 bases between. This CDR3 has 9 amino acids. Once RNA had been extracted, it was reverse transcribed into cDNA to act as the sequencing template. The protocol was immunoSEQ multiplex PCR, while the TCRdb copy is restricted to in-frame clones and leaves out a portion. The sample lists 180,000 or so clones, roughly 50% occurring once. The J gene is TRBJ2-3, the V gene TRBV11-2, with unresolved D. The source is a human donor with alopecia areata. This material consisted of CD4+ T cells sorted from blood, taken at roughly week 55, from a patient treated with tofacitinib. CDR3 DNA sequence: TGTGCCGCCACAGATACGCAGTATTTT. This sequence encodes CAATDTQYF.